This TCR beta chain was profiled in a study of beta chain features in type 1 diabetes. The germline V and J ends were trimmed by 0 bases and 9 bases, with 9 bases remaining between them. The CDR3 loop spans 13 amino acids. Germline V gives CDR1 SGHRS, CDR2 YFSETQ. The study reverse transcribed the entire isolated RNA, so it sequenced expressed TCRB transcripts. Produced via immunoSEQ multiplex PCR; TCRdb's table is partial and in-frame only. The sample carries under 200,000 clones, approximately 9% recorded once. Sequencing was carried out using central memory CD4+ T cells from blood. The J gene is TRBJ2-2, the V gene TRBV5-1; D perhaps matches TRBD2 (5 bases). This sequence was found in a woman between 18 and 29 years old in good health. The DNA of the CDR3 is TGCGCCAGCAGCTTGGTCGGAGGCAGGGAGCTGTTTTTT. Protein sequence: CASSLVGGRELFF.